This T cell receptor (beta chain) was sequenced in a study of PD-1 blockade in classical Hodgkin lymphoma. Study results and limitations: It was CD4+ TCR diversity, not CD8+, that rose significantly by C4D1.

Every patient experienced relapse after autologous stem cell transplantation, and brentuximab vedotin exposure varied. About this clone: Its antigen remains unidentified.

Assay: immunoSEQ multiplex PCR; the TCRdb copy retains only in-frame clones and omits some. The sample has roughly 16,000 clones; more than 70% are singletons. The receptor was isolated from a human donor with classical Hodgkin lymphoma. Specimen: peripheral blood mononuclear cells (PBMCs), collected at baseline.

The CDR3 protein is CASSFENFGRNSPLHF. The CDR3 nucleotides are TGTGCCAGCAGCTTCGAAAACTTTGGGAGAAATTCACCCCTCCACTTT. The chain has TRBV7-8 and TRBJ1-6, with no clear D. This CDR3 has 16 residues. V shed 3 bases and J shed 7 bases, with 16 bases lying between them. CDR1 and CDR2 from the germline V gene are SGHVS and FQNEAQ.